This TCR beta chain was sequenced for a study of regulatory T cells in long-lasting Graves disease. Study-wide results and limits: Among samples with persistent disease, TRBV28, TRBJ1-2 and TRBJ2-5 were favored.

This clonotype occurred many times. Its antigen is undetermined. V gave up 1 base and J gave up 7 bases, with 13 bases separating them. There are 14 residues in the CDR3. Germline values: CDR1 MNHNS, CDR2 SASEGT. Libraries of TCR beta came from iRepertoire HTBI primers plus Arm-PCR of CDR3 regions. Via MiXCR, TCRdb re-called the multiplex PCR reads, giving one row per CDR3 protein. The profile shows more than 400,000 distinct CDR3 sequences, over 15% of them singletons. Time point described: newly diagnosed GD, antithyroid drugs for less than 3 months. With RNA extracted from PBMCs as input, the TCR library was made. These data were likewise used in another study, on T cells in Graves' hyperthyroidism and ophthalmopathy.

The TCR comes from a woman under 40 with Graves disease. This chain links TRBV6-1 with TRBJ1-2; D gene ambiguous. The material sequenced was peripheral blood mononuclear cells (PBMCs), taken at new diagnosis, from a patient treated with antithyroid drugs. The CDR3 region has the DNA TGTGCCAGCAGTGAAGGTCGACTGCCTTTTGGCTACACCTTC. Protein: CASSEGRLPFGYTF.